This passage covers 14 T cell receptor beta chains from one sample sequenced in a study of shared clonotypes between healthy human individuals. Using immunoSEQ multiplex PCR, the repertoire was profiled, and TCRdb retains in-frame clones only, with some absent. The table lists some 1 million clones, approximately 72% of them singletons. The sample comprised memory CD4+ T cells sorted from blood. The subset is: CD45RA-negative fraction. The receptor source for this set is a man aged 18 to 30 in good health.

The J gene is TRBJ2-1, the V gene TRBV7-9; TRBD1 is a possible D gene (5 bases). The CDR3 loop spans 13 amino acids. Trimming removed 5 bases at V and 3 bases at J, with 8 bases between. Germline values: CDR1 SEHNR, CDR2 FQNEAQ (reference sequence). The CDR3 nucleotides are TGTGCCAGCAGCGCCGACAGCTACAATGAGCAGTTCTTC. It translates to CASSADSYNEQFF.

The chain employs TRBV5-1 and TRBJ2-7; TRBD1 matches 8 bases. In germline, CDR1 is SGHRS, CDR2 YFSETQ. V shed 4 bases, J shed 6 bases, and the junction held 12 bases outside the gene matches. The CDR3 consists of 15 residues. The CDR3 spells CASSPQPGQAAEQYF. For the CDR3, the DNA is TGCGCCAGCAGCCCCCAGCCGGGACAGGCCGCCGAGCAGTACTTC.

This chain joins TRBV10-2 and TRBJ1-2, with D hard to call. The length of the CDR3 is 16 residues. V was cut by 4 bases and J by 4 bases, with 19 bases left in between. Germline V CDR1 and CDR2: WSHSY, SAAADI. The CDR3 nucleotides read TGCGCCAGCAGTGCTAAAAGCACTTCTAGGACCTATGGCTACACCTTC. Protein sequence: CASSAKSTSRTYGYTF.

V and J are TRBV7-2 and TRBJ2-5, with TRBD1 as a possible D gene (6 bases). The germline V gene has CDR1 SGHTA and CDR2 FQGNSA. The CDR3 is made up of 15 amino acids. Trimming stripped 2 bases from V and 0 bases from J, with 10 bases between. The CDR3 region is CASSLMGADQETQYF. The CDR3 nucleotides are TGTGCCAGCAGCTTAATGGGGGCGGACCAAGAGACCCAGTACTTC.

The count of this clone is one. The rearrangement joins TRBV5-1 to TRBJ2-2; D is perhaps TRBD2 (6 bases). The CDR3 sequence is 13 residues long. From germline, CDR1 is SGHRS and CDR2 YFSETQ. V was clipped by 6 bases and J by 4 bases, with 10 bases between them. The CDR3 bases are TGCGCCAGCATGGCGGGGTCCACCGGGGAGCTGTTTTTT. Protein sequence: CASMAGSTGELFF.

This chain links TRBV25-1 with TRBJ2-1; 13 bases are shared with TRBD2. There are 15 residues in the CDR3. The junction had 8 bases not matched to a gene; V was cut back by 7 bases and J by 8 bases. Germline CDR1 is MGHDK and CDR2 is SYGVNS. CDR3 amino acids: CASKRTSGRIDEQFF. CDR3 nucleotides: TGTGCCAGCAAGAGGACTAGCGGGAGAATAGATGAGCAGTTCTTC.

The chain combines TRBV6-1 with TRBJ1-1; perhaps TRBD1 as D (6 bases). This CDR3 has 15 residues. Germline CDR1 and CDR2: MNHNS and SASEGT. V was pared by 8 bases and J by 3 bases, with 19 bases between. CDR3 sequence: CASLPYKGVYTEAFF. The CDR3 region has the DNA TGTGCCAGCCTGCCTTACAAGGGGGTATACACTGAAGCTTTCTTT.

The chain recombines TRBV5-4 with TRBJ1-2; a possible D gene is TRBD1 (5 bases). Trimming took 1 base from V and 8 from J, leaving 21 bases between them. The CDR3 contains 16 residues. Germline-derived CDR1 and CDR2 are SGHNT and YYREEE (reference sequence). The CDR3 DNA is TGTGCCAGCAGCTTGCCCTTTGCCCAGGGAGGGTCGGGCTACACCTTC. Protein: CASSLPFAQGGSGYTF. The whole variable domain, remainder taken from reference TRBV5-4 and TRBJ1-2, is ETGVTQSPTHLIKTRGQQVTLRCSSQSGHNTVSWYQQALGQGPQFIFQYYREEENGRGNFPPRFSGLQFPNYSSELNVNALELDDSALYLCASSLPFAQGGSGYTFGSGTRLTVV.

This clone was counted a few times. The V call is TRBV18, the J call TRBJ2-1; TRBD2 matches at 10 bases. This CDR3 contains 16 residues. From germline, CDR1 is KGHSH and CDR2 LQKENI. The V gene end was trimmed by 3 bases and the J gene end by 4 bases; junction bases not matched to a gene: 6. The CDR3 sequence: CASSPKIAGGYNEQFF. The CDR3 DNA reads as TGTGCCAGCTCACCGAAGATAGCGGGGGGATACAATGAGCAGTTCTTC.

The chain recombines TRBV7-6 with TRBJ2-7; maybe TRBD1 (6 bases). The CDR3 extends over 16 amino acids. Per the germline V gene, CDR1 is SGHVS and CDR2 is FNYEAQ. V lost 6 bases, J lost 0 bases, and 18 bases lay in between. The CDR3 loop reads CASSRGQETFSYEQYF. CDR3 DNA sequence: TGTGCCAGCAGTCGGGGACAAGAAACTTTCTCCTACGAGCAGTACTTC.

This clone was counted between two and nine times. The V and J genes are TRBV30 and TRBJ1-5; D unresolved. The length of the CDR3 is 13 residues. Germline V gene sequence: CDR1 GTSNPN, CDR2 SVGIG (reference sequence). Trimming removed 1 base at V and 3 bases at J, with 7 bases between. CDR3 in amino acids: CAWSASSNQPQHF. In DNA, the CDR3 is TGTGCCTGGAGTGCCAGTTCCAATCAGCCCCAGCATTTT.

The chain combines TRBV6-5 with TRBJ2-7, with TRBD1 matching 7 bases. The CDR3 is 14 residues long. Germline assignment: CDR1 MNHEY and CDR2 SVGAGI. After removal of 2 bases from V and 7 bases from J, the junction contained 8 bases not matched to a gene. CDR3 DNA: TGTGCCAGCAGTTACGTCAGGGGGTCGGGTGAGCAGTACTTC. It codes for CASSYVRGSGEQYF.

The chain carries TRBV6-1 and TRBJ1-3; perhaps TRBD1 as D (6 bases). CDR3 length: 15 residues. V lost 2 bases and J 3 bases, leaving 11 bases between the germline ends. Germline V lookup: CDR1 MNHNS, CDR2 SASEGT. Here the CDR3 DNA reads TGTGCCAGCAGTGAAAACAGGGTTGTTGGAAACACCATATATTTT. Translation gives CASSENRVVGNTIYF.

This clone was counted between two and nine times. The V call is TRBV14, the J call TRBJ1-2, with TRBD1 matching over 10 bases. The V gene's germline CDR1 is SGHDN and CDR2 FVKESK. The CDR3 loop spans 15 amino acids. Germline trimming cut 3 bases from V and 6 bases from J; bases unmatched to any gene: 7. Written as DNA, the CDR3 is TGTGCCAGCAGCCAGGACAGGGGGAATTGGAATGGCTACACCTTC. This gives the protein CASSQDRGNWNGYTF.